Below are 30 T cell receptor beta chains sequenced from a single sample in a study of blood T cell repertoires in COVID-19. Measured with immunoSEQ multiplex PCR; TCRdb has only the in-frame clones, and not every one. The sample holds 150,000 or so clones, approximately 88% seen once. Sequencing input: PBMCs or T cells enriched from blood (not recorded which). These receptors were obtained from a man aged 65 to 85 who had been exposed to COVID-19.

The CDR3 spells CASSRGGQGNQPQHF. The DNA of the CDR3 is TGTGCCAGCAGTAGGGGGGGCCAGGGCAATCAGCCCCAGCATTTT. The chain recombines TRBV2 with TRBJ1-5; D is possibly TRBD1 (6 bases). Germline loops: CDR1 SNHLY, CDR2 FYNNEI. The CDR3 is made up of 15 amino acids. Trimming removed 5 bases at V and 2 bases at J, with 13 bases between.

V usage is TRBV5-3 and J usage is TRBJ2-1; 7 positions match TRBD2. TRBV5-3 is recorded as an ORF, its role being uncertain. V was clipped by 1 base and J by 9 bases; unmatched bases: 10. This CDR3 has 15 residues. The CDR3 is CARSLRPSGRSEQFF. As DNA, the CDR3 is TGTGCCAGAAGCTTGCGGCCTAGCGGACGATCTGAGCAGTTCTTC.

The sample holds many counts of this clone. V usage is TRBV6-5 and J usage is TRBJ2-7; 7 bases agree with TRBD1. J gave up 6 bases and V 6 bases, and 14 bases lay outside the gene matches. The CDR3 consists of 15 residues. Germline lookup yields CDR1 MNHEY and CDR2 SVGAGI. The CDR3 DNA reads TGTGCCAGCAGCGCGGACCCGGGACAGTACGTCGAGCAGTACTTC. Translating gives CASSADPGQYVEQYF.

The chain uses TRBV15 and TRBJ2-7, with TRBD2 matching over 13 bases. This CDR3 has 15 residues. The germline gives CDR1 LNHNV, CDR2 YYDKDF (reference sequence). V was pared by 6 bases and J by 6 bases, with 8 bases of the junction left unmatched. The DNA of the CDR3 is TGTGCCACCAGTTTGTTTGGGACTAGCGGGGCCGAGCAGTACTTC. Translation: CATSLFGTSGAEQYF.

This clone was detected only a few times. This rearrangement joins TRBV5-1 to TRBJ2-7, with D possibly TRBD1 on 7 matching bases. V was clipped by 8 bases and J by 2 bases, with 20 bases between them. The CDR3 is 15 residues long. Germline CDR1 is SGHRS and CDR2 is YFSETQ. The CDR3 here is CARNGGGDVPYEQYF. CDR3 DNA: TGCGCCAGGAATGGAGGGGGCGATGTTCCCTACGAGCAGTACTTC.

The count of this clone is one. CDR3 amino acids: CASSYGLNNEQFF. CDR3 nucleotides: TGTGCCAGCAGTTACGGACTAAACAATGAGCAGTTCTTC. This chain joins TRBV6-5 and TRBJ2-1; maybe TRBD2 (6 bases). V was shortened by 2 bases and J by 5 bases, with 7 bases between the two germline ends. CDR1 and CDR2 from the germline V gene are MNHEY and SVGAGI. CDR3 size: 13 residues.

Only a few counts were recorded for this clone. This rearrangement joins TRBV6-5 to TRBJ1-2; D is unresolved. The CDR3 runs 12 residues. Trimming shortened V by 6 bases and J by 4 bases, and 9 bases separated the two germline ends. Germline CDR1 reads MNHEY; CDR2 reads SVGAGI. DNA of the CDR3: TGTGCCAGCAGAGACGAGGTCTATGGCTACACCTTC. It translates to CASRDEVYGYTF.

This chain joins TRBV7-6 and TRBJ2-7, with TRBD2 as a possible D gene (6 bases). Trimming cost V 5 bases and J 7 bases, with 24 bases left between them. Germline assignment: CDR1 SGHVS and CDR2 FNYEAQ. The CDR3 covers 16 residues. CDR3 in amino acids: CASSPTWDSESWEQYF. As DNA, the CDR3 is TGTGCCAGCAGCCCTACCTGGGACTCCGAATCTTGGGAGCAGTACTTC.

This sequence joins TRBV30 and TRBJ1-2; D perhaps matches TRBD1 (6 bases). The length of the CDR3 is 12 residues. Germline V lookup: CDR1 GTSNPN, CDR2 SVGIG (reference sequence). Trimming stripped 1 base from V and 7 bases from J, with 10 bases between. CDR3 residues: CAWSAQGFGYTF. In DNA form, the CDR3 reads TGTGCCTGGAGTGCACAGGGTTTTGGCTACACCTTC.

A note on this clone: The same CDR3 arises from other DNA sequences in this sample as well. The rearrangement joins TRBV7-2 to TRBJ2-7, with D unclear. Germline CDR1 SGHTA, CDR2 FQGNSA. V was cut by 5 bases and J by 0 bases, with 8 bases left in between. This CDR3 spans 13 amino acids. For the CDR3, the DNA is TGTGCCAGCAGCCCTCCGAGCTCCTACGAGCAGTACTTC. As protein: CASSPPSSYEQYF.

The gene calls are TRBV23-1 and TRBJ2-4; D is perhaps TRBD2 (7 bases). TRBV23-1 is recorded as an ORF, its role being uncertain. V lost 0 bases to trimming and J lost 0 bases, with 12 bases between them. This CDR3 contains 17 residues. In DNA form, the CDR3 reads TGCGCCAGCAGTCAATCGGGGGGGGGCGTAGCCAAAAACATTCAGTACTTC. The encoded protein is CASSQSGGGVAKNIQYF.

The chain combines TRBV19 with TRBJ1-1, with a weak D call TRBD1 (6 bases). The V gene lost 8 bases and the J gene lost 1 base, with 11 bases spanning the gap. The CDR3 consists of 13 residues. Germline CDR1 is LNHDA and CDR2 is SQIVND (reference sequence). In nucleotides, the CDR3 is TGTGCCAGTCTCCGACAGGCGAACACTGAAGCTTTCTTT. It translates to CASLRQANTEAFF. The full variable domain, rest sourced from reference TRBV19 and TRBJ1-1, is DGGITQSPKYLFRKEGQNVTLSCEQNLNHDAMYWYRQDPGQGLRLIYYSQIVNDFQKGDIAEGYSVSREKKESFPLTVTSAQKNPTAFYLCASLRQANTEAFFGQGTRLTVV.

The chain links TRBV14 to TRBJ1-1, with D unresolved. CDR1 is SGHDN and CDR2 is FVKESK in the germline V gene. The CDR3 is 15 amino acids. V was cut by 2 bases and J by 5 bases, with 15 bases left in between. The CDR3 bases are TGTGCCAGCAGCCAAATCCCCGGAGGGAATACTGAAGCTTTCTTT. Protein product: CASSQIPGGNTEAFF.

The chain carries TRBV2 and TRBJ1-1, with 7 positions matching TRBD1. V was clipped by 4 bases and J by 10 bases; unmatched bases: 9. CDR1 SNHLY and CDR2 FYNNEI come from the germline V gene. There are 13 residues in the CDR3. CDR3 region: CASSVGQVGGAFF. The CDR3 nucleotides read TGTGCCAGCAGTGTTGGACAGGTTGGTGGAGCTTTCTTT.

V usage is TRBV7-3 and J usage is TRBJ1-1, with a tentative D call TRBD1 (5 bases). This CDR3 is built from 13 residues. The ends were cut back, 6 bases at V and 5 bases at J, with 13 bases in the middle. The V gene's germline CDR1 is SGHTA and CDR2 FQGTGA. Written as DNA, the CDR3 is TGTGCCAGCAGGAATGGCGGGGGGACTGAAGCTTTCTTT. Protein product: CASRNGGGTEAFF.

This clone was seen at least ten times. For the CDR3, the DNA is TGTGCCTGGAATGCGGGTGGTTTCACCTACGAGCAGTACTTC. It encodes CAWNAGGFTYEQYF. The rearrangement links TRBV30 to TRBJ2-7; perhaps TRBD2 as D (5 bases). Germline V gene data show CDR1 as GTSNPN and CDR2 as SVGIG (reference sequence). V was trimmed by 4 bases and J by 2 bases, leaving 15 bases between them. The CDR3 is made up of 14 amino acids.

The chain joins TRBV18 to TRBJ2-4; 10 nucleotides agree with TRBD1. The CDR3 has 15 residues. Germline loops: CDR1 KGHSH, CDR2 LQKENI. J gave up 8 bases and V 3 bases, and 7 bases lay outside the gene matches. The CDR3 is CASSPGDRGRDIQYF. CDR3 coding DNA: TGTGCCAGCTCACCCGGGGACAGGGGAAGGGACATTCAGTACTTC.

This clone was seen more than once but under ten times. CDR3 protein: CASSQDKLRTSGGNEQFF. The CDR3, as DNA: TGCGCCAGCAGCCAAGATAAACTTCGGACTAGCGGGGGAAATGAGCAGTTCTTC. V usage is TRBV4-1 and J usage is TRBJ2-1; 13 nucleotides align to TRBD2. Trimming removed 0 bases from V and 7 bases from J; junction bases left unmatched: 9. The CDR3 runs to 18 residues. CDR1 is MGHRA, CDR2 YSYEKL, per germline.

The sample holds many counts of this clone. The genes are TRBV11-3 and TRBJ2-2; 9 positions agree with TRBD2. Trimming removed 0 bases from V and 4 bases from J; junction bases left unmatched: 6. CDR1 is SGHNT and CDR2 is YENEEA in the germline V gene. The length of the CDR3 is 17 residues. The CDR3: CASSLDETSGSTGELFF. CDR3 DNA sequence: TGTGCCAGCAGCTTAGATGAAACTAGCGGGTCCACCGGGGAGCTGTTTTTT.

This chain uses TRBV7-2 with TRBJ1-1; D unclear. The CDR3 covers 15 residues. Trimming shortened V by 1 base and J by 5 bases, and 14 bases separated the two germline ends. The germline gives CDR1 SGHTA, CDR2 FQGNSA. CDR3 residues: CASSLESPFSTEAFF. Written as DNA, the CDR3 is TGTGCCAGCAGCTTAGAGAGTCCTTTCTCAACTGAAGCTTTCTTT.

This clone has a single count. The chain employs TRBV5-6 and TRBJ1-6; D unclear. The ends were cut back, 4 bases at V and 8 bases at J, with 19 bases in the middle. Germline V CDR1 and CDR2: SGHDT, YYEEEE. The CDR3 has 16 residues. Written as DNA, the CDR3 is TGTGCCAGCAGCAAACATCTCGCCAGCCTAGATTCACCCCTCCACTTT. Encoded protein: CASSKHLASLDSPLHF. Full variable domain (remainder filled in from reference TRBV5-6 and TRBJ1-6): DAGVTQSPTHLIKTRGQQVTLRCSPKSGHDTVSWYQQALGQGPQFIFQYYEEEERQRGNFPDRFSGHQFPNYSSELNVNALLLGDSALYLCASSKHLASLDSPLHFGNGTRLTVT.

This chain connects TRBV18 to TRBJ1-1; no definite D call. This CDR3 has 15 amino acids. The V gene lost 0 bases and the J gene lost 3 bases, with 11 bases spanning the gap. The germline V gene encodes CDR1 KGHSH and CDR2 LQKENI. The CDR3 DNA follows: TGTGCCAGCTCACCACCGGGAGGGTGGGACACTGAAGCTTTCTTT. Protein sequence: CASSPPGGWDTEAFF.

The rearrangement uses TRBV7-9 and TRBJ2-7; 8 bases are a match to TRBD1. Germline V gene sequence: CDR1 SEHNR, CDR2 FQNEAQ (reference sequence). The CDR3 totals 15 residues. Trimming at V came to 4 bases and at J to 3 bases, leaving 8 bases not matched to a gene. The CDR3 loop is CASSSRDRNFYEQYF. The CDR3 DNA is TGTGCCAGCAGCTCGCGGGACAGGAATTTCTACGAGCAGTACTTC.

The gene calls are TRBV6-5 and TRBJ2-7, with 7 bases lining up with TRBD1. V lost 6 bases, J lost 5 bases, and 13 bases stayed unmatched. The CDR3 contains 15 residues. CDR1 is MNHEY and CDR2 is SVGAGI in the germline V gene. The CDR3 bases are TGTGCCAGCAGCCTTCAACCGGGACAGCCCCACGAGCAGTACTTC. This codes for CASSLQPGQPHEQYF.

This chain uses TRBV30 with TRBJ2-1, with D tentatively TRBD2 (7 bases). The CDR3 runs 17 residues. The germline V gene has CDR1 GTSNPN and CDR2 SVGIG (reference sequence). The V end lost 0 bases, the J end lost 3 bases, and 18 bases lay between the germline ends. In DNA, the CDR3 is TGTGCCTGGAGTGTACTCGGGGGGCCACTTATCTACAATGAGCAGTTCTTC. This encodes CAWSVLGGPLIYNEQFF. The full variable domain, completed using reference TRBV30 and TRBJ2-1, is SQTIHQWPATLVQPVGSPLSLECTVEGTSNPNLYWYRQAAGRGLQLLFYSVGIGQISSEVPQNLSASRPQDRQFILSSKKLLLSDSGFYLCAWSVLGGPLIYNEQFFGPGTRLTVL.

The chain uses TRBV28 and TRBJ1-2; 9 bases are a match to TRBD1. The V gene end was trimmed by 3 bases and the J gene end by 2 bases; junction bases not matched to a gene: 4. The germline gives CDR1 MDHEN, CDR2 SYDVKM. This CDR3 spans 15 amino acids. The CDR3 loop reads CASSFTGTGNYGYTF. The CDR3 region has the DNA TGTGCCAGCAGTTTTACCGGGACAGGGAACTATGGCTACACCTTC.

Concerning this clone: Other nucleotide sequences from this sample produce the same CDR3. This chain uses TRBV18 with TRBJ2-5, with TRBD1 as a possible D gene (6 bases). This CDR3 region has 14 residues. The V and J ends lost 1 base and 5 bases respectively, with 11 bases between them. Germline lookup yields CDR1 KGHSH and CDR2 LQKENI. The DNA of the CDR3 is TGTGCCAGCTCACCACTACAGGGCGGCGAGACCCAGTACTTC. Translated: CASSPLQGGETQYF.

This clone was recorded only once. The V gene is TRBV19, the J gene TRBJ1-4; D not certain. Germline V gene lookup returns CDR1 LNHDA and CDR2 SQIVND (reference sequence). CDR3 length equals 15 residues. Trimming shortened V by 4 bases and J by 4 bases, and 13 bases separated the two germline ends. CDR3 residues: CASSTPRGNNEKLFF. For the CDR3, the DNA is TGTGCCAGTAGTACTCCGCGAGGGAATAATGAAAAACTGTTTTTT.

This chain uses TRBV18 with TRBJ2-5, with D uncertain. CDR1 KGHSH and CDR2 LQKENI come from the germline V gene. V gave up 8 bases and J gave up 3 bases, with 13 bases separating them. This CDR3 is 13 amino acids long. CDR3 loop: CASASGLKETQYF. In DNA form, the CDR3 reads TGTGCCAGCGCCTCGGGTCTGAAAGAGACCCAGTACTTC.

J is TRBJ1-4 and V is TRBV18; 8 nucleotides agree with TRBD1. V lost 6 bases to trimming and J lost 7 bases; unmatched junction nucleotides: 7. There are 14 residues in the CDR3. Germline V gene lookup returns CDR1 KGHSH and CDR2 LQKENI. CDR3 nucleotide sequence: TGTGCCAGCTCTCCGGGTACAGGGGGTGAAAAACTGTTTTTT. The encoded protein is CASSPGTGGEKLFF.